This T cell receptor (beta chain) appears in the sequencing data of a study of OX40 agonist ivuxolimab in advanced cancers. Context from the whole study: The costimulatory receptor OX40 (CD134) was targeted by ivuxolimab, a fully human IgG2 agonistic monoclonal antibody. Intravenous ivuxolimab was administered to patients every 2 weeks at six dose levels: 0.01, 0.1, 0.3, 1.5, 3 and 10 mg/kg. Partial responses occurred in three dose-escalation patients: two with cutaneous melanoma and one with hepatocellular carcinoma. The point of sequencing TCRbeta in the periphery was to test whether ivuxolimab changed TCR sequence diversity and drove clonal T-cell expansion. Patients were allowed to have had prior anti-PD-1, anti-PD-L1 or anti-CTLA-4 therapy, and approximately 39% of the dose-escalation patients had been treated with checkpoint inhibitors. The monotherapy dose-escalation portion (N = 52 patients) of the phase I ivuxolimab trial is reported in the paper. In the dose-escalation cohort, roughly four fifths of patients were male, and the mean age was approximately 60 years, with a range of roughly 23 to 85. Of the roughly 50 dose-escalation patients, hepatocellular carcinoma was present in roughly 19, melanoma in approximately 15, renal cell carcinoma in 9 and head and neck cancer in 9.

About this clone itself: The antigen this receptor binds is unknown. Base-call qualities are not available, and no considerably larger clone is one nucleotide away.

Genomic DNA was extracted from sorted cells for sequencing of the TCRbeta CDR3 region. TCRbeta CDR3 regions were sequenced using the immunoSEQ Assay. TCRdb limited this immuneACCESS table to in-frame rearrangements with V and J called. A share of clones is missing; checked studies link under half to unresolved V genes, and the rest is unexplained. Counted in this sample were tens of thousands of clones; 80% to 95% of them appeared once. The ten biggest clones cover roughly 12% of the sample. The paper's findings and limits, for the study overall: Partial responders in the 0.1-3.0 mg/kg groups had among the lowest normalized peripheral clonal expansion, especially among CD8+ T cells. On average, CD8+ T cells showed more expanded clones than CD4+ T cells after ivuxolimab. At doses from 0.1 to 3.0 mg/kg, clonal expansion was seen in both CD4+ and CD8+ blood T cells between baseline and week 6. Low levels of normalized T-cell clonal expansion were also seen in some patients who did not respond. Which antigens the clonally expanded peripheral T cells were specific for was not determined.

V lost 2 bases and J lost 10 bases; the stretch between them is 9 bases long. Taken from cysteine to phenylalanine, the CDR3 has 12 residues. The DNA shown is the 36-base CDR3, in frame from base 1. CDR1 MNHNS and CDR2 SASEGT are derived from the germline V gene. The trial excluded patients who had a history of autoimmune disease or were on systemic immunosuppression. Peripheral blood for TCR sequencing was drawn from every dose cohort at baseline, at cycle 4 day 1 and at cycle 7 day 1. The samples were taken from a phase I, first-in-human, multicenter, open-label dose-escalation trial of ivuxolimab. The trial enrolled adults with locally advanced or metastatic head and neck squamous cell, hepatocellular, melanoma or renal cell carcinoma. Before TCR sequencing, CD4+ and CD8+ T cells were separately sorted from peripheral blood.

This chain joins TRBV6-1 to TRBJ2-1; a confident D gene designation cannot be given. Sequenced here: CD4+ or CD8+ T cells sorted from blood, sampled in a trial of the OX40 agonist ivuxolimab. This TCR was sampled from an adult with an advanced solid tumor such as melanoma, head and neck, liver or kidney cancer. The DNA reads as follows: TGTGCCAGCAGTGAAACCGCCTGGGAGCAGTTCTTC. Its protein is CASSETAWEQFF.